One and the same sample provided the 15 T cell receptor beta chains below, sequenced in a study of patients and donors after allogeneic stem cell transplantation. TCRdb passed the RT-PCR reads through MiXCR, listing each CDR3 protein once. The sample shows 920,000 or so distinct CDR3 sequences, under 20% of them seen only once. Input material: blood, either unsorted or a sorted T cell fraction (not recorded which). The receptors come from a human donor who was either an allogeneic HSCT recipient or a stem cell or donor lymphocyte infusion donor (not recorded which). It is not recorded whose cells these are; they may come from a transplant donor.

This clonotype was detected a few times. The chain carries TRBV4-1 and TRBJ2-1; TRBD2 matches at 13 bases. J was trimmed by 8 bases and V by 4 bases; bases with no gene match: 5. Germline V gene sequence: CDR1 MGHRA, CDR2 YSYEKL. This CDR3 contains 15 residues. The chain's CDR3 is CASSLTSGGADEQFF. CDR3 sequence (DNA): TGCGCCAGCAGCCTCACTAGCGGGGGGGCCGATGAGCAGTTCTTC.

The V call is TRBV11-2, the J call TRBJ1-1; D ambiguous. Germline V gives CDR1 SGHAT, CDR2 FQNNGV. The CDR3 runs to 14 residues. V lost 5 bases and J lost 1, with 11 bases in between. CDR3 nucleotides: TGTGCCAGCAGCGCAGAGAACACGAACACTGAAGCTTTCTTT. Translated: CASSAENTNTEAFF.

V usage is TRBV5-1 and J usage is TRBJ2-2; perhaps TRBD1 as D (6 bases). The CDR3 has 17 amino acids. Germline V gene lookup returns CDR1 SGHRS and CDR2 YFSETQ. Trimming removed 4 bases from V and 2 bases from J, with 18 bases in between. CDR3 region: CASSVIQGRGNTGELFF. DNA for the CDR3: TGCGCCAGCAGCGTAATACAGGGCCGTGGAAACACCGGGGAGCTGTTTTTT.

This clonotype occurred a few times. The genes are TRBV24-1 and TRBJ2-2; the match to TRBD1 covers 8 bases. The germline gives CDR1 KGHDR, CDR2 SFDVKD. The J segment lost 1 base and the V segment lost 2 bases, leaving 11 bases of the junction unmatched. The CDR3 spans 19 residues. CDR3 sequence: CATSDSVEDRVWNTGELFF. For the CDR3, the DNA is TGTGCCACCAGTGATTCGGTCGAGGACAGGGTGTGGAACACCGGGGAGCTGTTTTTT.

V gene TRBV20-1 combines with J gene TRBJ1-2, with D perhaps matching TRBD1 (5 bases). Trimming took off 3 bases at V and 4 bases at J, with 12 bases between the two ends. The CDR3 is 13 residues long. The germline CDR1 and CDR2 sequences are DFQATT and SNEGSKA (reference sequence). The CDR3 here is CSASRADSYGYTF. For the CDR3, the DNA is TGCAGTGCTAGTAGGGCTGACAGCTATGGCTACACCTTC.

CDR3: CASSLEAGVNDEQFF. The CDR3 DNA reads TGCGCCAGCAGCTTGGAGGCAGGGGTAAATGATGAGCAGTTCTTC. The rearrangement links TRBV5-1 to TRBJ2-1, with a possible D match to TRBD1 (6 bases). Germline assignment: CDR1 SGHRS and CDR2 YFSETQ. Trimming took 0 bases from V and 8 from J, leaving 15 bases between them. The CDR3 spans 15 residues.

The chain is built from TRBV24-1 and TRBJ1-1; 7 positions agree with TRBD1. CDR3 size: 13 residues. CDR1 KGHDR and CDR2 SFDVKD come from the germline V gene. V trimming: 3 bases; J trimming: 11 bases; junction bases outside the gene matches: 8. This chain's CDR3 is CATSDEAGTDAFF. The CDR3 DNA reads TGTGCCACCAGTGATGAAGCCGGGACAGACGCTTTCTTT.

This clonotype was recorded at least ten times. The rearrangement joins TRBV15 to TRBJ1-3; the D is unclear. CDR3 length: 17 amino acids. CDR1 and CDR2 (germline): LNHNV, YYDKDF (reference sequence). V shed 6 bases and J shed 2 bases, with 20 bases lying between them. CDR3 sequence: CATRLGKGKKTGNTIYF. In DNA form, the CDR3 reads TGTGCCACCAGGTTGGGAAAGGGAAAAAAAACTGGAAACACCATATATTTT.

The CDR3 DNA reads TGCAGTGCTAGTTTTGGACAGGCCTACGAGCAGTACTTC. Residues: CSASFGQAYEQYF. This chain connects TRBV20-1 to TRBJ2-7, with 7 positions matching TRBD1. The length of the CDR3 is 13 residues. Losses at the gene ends were 3 bases for V and 2 bases for J; bases not matched to a gene: 4. Germline V gene sequence: CDR1 DFQATT, CDR2 SNEGSKA (reference sequence).

This chain links TRBV24-1 with TRBJ1-1; D is unclear. V lost 3 bases, J lost 0 bases, and 4 bases lay in between. There are 13 residues in the CDR3. Germline CDR1 reads KGHDR; CDR2 reads SFDVKD. CDR3: CATSDPMNTEAFF. The CDR3 nucleotides read TGTGCCACCAGTGATCCAATGAACACTGAAGCTTTCTTT.

The chain recombines TRBV5-1 with TRBJ2-3, with 8 bases fitting TRBD2. This CDR3 contains 17 residues. CDR1 and CDR2 (germline): SGHRS, YFSETQ. Losses at the gene ends were 5 bases for V and 6 bases for J; bases not matched to a gene: 17. The CDR3 sequence: CASSDRGLAGRGDTQYF. The CDR3 DNA sequence: TGCGCCAGCAGTGATCGAGGGCTAGCGGGTCGCGGGGATACGCAGTATTTT.

This clonotype has just a few counts. The chain links TRBV6-1 to TRBJ1-1, with TRBD1 matching 7 bases. The CDR3 length is 14 residues. Germline V CDR1 and CDR2: MNHNS, SASEGT. Germline trimming cut 7 bases from V and 4 bases from J; bases unmatched to any gene: 9. CDR3 loop: CASKAGQSRTEAFF. The CDR3 region has the DNA TGTGCCAGCAAGGCGGGACAGTCTCGCACTGAAGCTTTCTTT.

There are many counts of this clonotype. The chain carries TRBV12-3 or TRBV12-4 and TRBJ2-3; 10 bases are a match to TRBD2. The CDR3 covers 19 residues. Trimming at V came to 1 base and at J to 0 bases, leaving 10 bases not matched to a gene. CDR3 in amino acids: CASSLEGLAGDASTDTQYF. The CDR3 bases are TGTGCCAGCAGTTTAGAAGGGCTAGCGGGGGATGCTAGCACAGATACGCAGTATTTT.

This chain joins TRBV6-2 or TRBV6-3 and TRBJ2-5; TRBD2 matches at 8 bases. CDR1 is MNHEY and CDR2 is SVGEGT in the germline V gene. The CDR3 has 17 amino acids. The V segment lost 0 bases and the J segment 4 bases; nucleotides outside the gene matches: 10. The chain's CDR3 is CASSYSFGTRSLETQYF. The DNA of the CDR3 is TGTGCCAGCAGTTACTCATTCGGGACTAGAAGCCTAGAGACCCAGTACTTC.

The chain employs TRBV20-1 and TRBJ2-7; maybe TRBD2 (6 bases). CDR1 and CDR2 (germline): DFQATT, SNEGSKA (reference sequence). V lost 6 bases and J 4 bases, leaving 22 bases between the germline ends. The CDR3 runs 15 residues. The CDR3 here is CSAPPPEGVGYEQYF. DNA for the CDR3: TGCAGTGCCCCCCCGCCGGAGGGCGTTGGGTACGAGCAGTACTTC.